The clone carrying this TCR beta chain was detected a few times. Its target is unknown. The data were obtained in a study of cytomegalovirus exposure and HLA in healthy donors. About the study: The 500 to 750 first-cohort repertoires and the roughly 120 validation repertoires shared the same platform, a later analysis reported.

TCRdb's copy holds only in-frame clones and misses some; the assay was immunoSEQ multiplex PCR. The data contain roughly 150,000 clones, about nine tenths of them seen just once; the ten biggest clones take up roughly 0.7%. Study-level points and caveats: TCR beta chains numbering some 160 were designated cytomegalovirus-associated. Most TCRs appeared rarely, but some public TCRs recurred in many donors.

V lost 2 bases and J 6 bases, leaving 7 bases between the germline ends. CDR1 and CDR2 (germline): SQVTM, ANQGSEA. CDR3 size: 11 residues. The chain carries TRBV29-1 and TRBJ1-2; D gene ambiguous. This receptor was identified in a man aged 18 to 29 in good health and CMV-seronegative. Source material: PBMCs. The CDR3 bases are TGCAGCGTTGAACCTGACAATGGCTACACCTTC. Amino acids: CSVEPDNGYTF.